This TCR beta chain was retrieved from a study of blood T cell repertoires in COVID-19. Repertoires were generated with immunoSEQ multiplex PCR, while TCRdb's copy carries only in-frame clones and drops some. The sample contains around 300,000 clones, over 80% of which appear only once. The V end lost 4 bases, the J end lost 4 bases, and 21 bases lay between the germline ends. Germline V gene lookup returns CDR1 SGHDT and CDR2 YYEEEE. The CDR3 consists of 16 residues. Sequenced material: peripheral blood. The J gene is TRBJ2-7, the V gene TRBV5-6; weak D call: TRBD2 (6 bases). The TCR originated in a woman in her thirties or forties with acute or convalescent COVID-19. CDR3 amino acids: CASSAGPGLIIYEQYV. DNA of the CDR3: TGTGCCAGCAGCGCCGGTCCGGGACTGATAATTTACGAGCAGTACGTC.